These 9 T cell receptor beta chains originate from one sample sequenced in a study of spatial heterogeneity in lung cancer. The time point here: sample taken at primary tumor resection. Using its own MiXCR run on the 5' RACE reads, TCRdb lists one record per CDR3 protein. The sample consists of about 92,000 distinct CDR3 sequences, 9.5% to 15% of them appearing once. Here the sequenced sample was PBMCs, taken at surgery. The receptors stem from a male donor with early-stage non-small cell lung cancer.

V gene TRBV24-1 combines with J gene TRBJ2-5, with D possibly being TRBD2 (6 bases). In germline, CDR1 is KGHDR, CDR2 SFDVKD. The CDR3 sequence is 16 residues long. V lost 0 bases to trimming and J lost 7 bases, with 17 bases between them. This CDR3 is CATSDLGSMDGGTQYF. The CDR3 nucleotides are TGTGCCACCAGTGATTTGGGCAGCATGGACGGGGGGACCCAGTACTTC.

The rearrangement uses TRBV15 and TRBJ2-5; D is possibly TRBD2 (5 bases). CDR1 is LNHNV and CDR2 is YYDKDF in the germline V gene (reference sequence). V gave up 3 bases and J gave up 3 bases, with 14 bases separating them. This CDR3 is 15 amino acids long. DNA for the CDR3: TGTGCCACCAGCAGGTTCGGCGGGCTAGAAGAGACCCAGTACTTC. It codes for CATSRFGGLEETQYF.

The chain uses TRBV6-6 and TRBJ1-4, with 10 bases lining up with TRBD1. Unmatched junction bases numbered 9, after V lost 2 bases and J lost 3 bases. CDR1 is MNHNY, CDR2 SVGAGI, per germline (reference sequence). This CDR3 spans 18 amino acids. As DNA, the CDR3 is TGTGCCAGCAGTTACGGACAGGGGGTTGGTTTGGCTAATGAAAAACTGTTTTTT. Its translation: CASSYGQGVGLANEKLFF.

The V call is TRBV20-1, the J call TRBJ2-1; 9 nucleotides align to TRBD2. The CDR3 is made up of 14 amino acids. Germline V gene data show CDR1 as DFQATT and CDR2 as SNEGSKA (reference sequence). V shed 8 bases, J shed 6 bases, and the junction held 11 bases outside the gene matches. The CDR3 reads CSCAGTSRANEQFF. CDR3 DNA: TGCAGTTGCGCAGGGACTAGCAGAGCCAATGAGCAGTTCTTC.

This clonotype was found a few times. V and J are TRBV12-3 or TRBV12-4 and TRBJ1-4, with a weak D call TRBD1 (6 bases). V lost 3 bases and J 7 bases, leaving 12 bases between the germline ends. The CDR3 length is 14 residues. This chain's CDR3 is CASSLGGSSEKLFF. In DNA, the CDR3 is TGTGCCAGCAGTTTGGGGGGCTCAAGTGAAAAACTGTTTTTT.

This clonotype was found a few times. J is TRBJ1-3 and V is TRBV6-5; a possible D gene is TRBD1 (6 bases). CDR1 and CDR2 from the germline V gene are MNHEY and SVGAGI. The CDR3 consists of 15 residues. V was shortened by 8 bases and J by 0 bases, with 14 bases between the two germline ends. The CDR3 DNA is TGTGCCAGCGGGGGCACTATCGGCTCTGGAAACACCATATATTTT. This gives the protein CASGGTIGSGNTIYF.

The J gene is TRBJ2-1, the V gene TRBV7-8; 9 bases are shared with TRBD2. The V segment lost 0 bases and the J segment 2 bases; nucleotides outside the gene matches: 5. The CDR3 covers 17 residues. Per the germline V gene, CDR1 is SGHVS and CDR2 is FQNEAQ. The CDR3 spells CASSLAPGLAAYNEQFF. The DNA for the CDR3 is TGTGCCAGCAGCTTAGCGCCGGGACTAGCCGCCTACAATGAGCAGTTCTTC.

The gene calls are TRBV10-3 and TRBJ2-5, with 7 bases identical to TRBD1. Germline CDR1 and CDR2: ENHRY and SYGVKD. With 5 bases clipped from V and 4 bases from J, the junction kept 7 bases outside the gene matches. CDR3 length: 14 residues. DNA for the CDR3: TGTGCCATCAGTATGGACAGGTCGGCAGAGACCCAGTACTTC. Its protein is CAISMDRSAETQYF.

This clonotype has just a few counts. The chain recombines TRBV7-2 with TRBJ2-1, with unresolved D. V was pared by 1 base and J by 3 bases, with 16 bases between. The CDR3 has 17 amino acids. In germline, CDR1 is SGHTA, CDR2 FQGNSA. As DNA, the CDR3 is TGTGCCAGCAGCTTAGTGTTGACTCCCTCAGTCTACAATGAGCAGTTCTTC. Its protein is CASSLVLTPSVYNEQFF.